The 30 T cell receptor beta chains in this list originate from one sample, sequenced in a study of T cell responses to AZD1222 COVID-19 vaccine. TCRdb's copy holds only in-frame clones and misses some; the assay was immunoSEQ multiplex PCR. The sample yields 120,000 to 150,000 clones, 88% seen once. Sequences were derived from peripheral blood, sampled 28 days after the second dose of the MenACWY control vaccine. The receptors were sampled from an adult who received the MenACWY meningococcal vaccine as a control.

This clone showed up just once. The chain uses TRBV9 and TRBJ1-1, with D hard to call. V was trimmed by 0 bases and J by 1 base, leaving 10 bases between them. The germline CDR1 and CDR2 sequences are SGDLS and YYNGEE. This CDR3 has 15 amino acids. DNA for the CDR3: TGTGCCAGCAGCGTAGGTCGGACTGCGAACACTGAAGCTTTCTTT. Protein: CASSVGRTANTEAFF. The variable domain in full, with the rest retrieved from reference TRBV9 and TRBJ1-1, is DSGVTQTPKHLITATGQRVTLRCSPRSGDLSVYWYQQSLDQGLQFLIQYYNGEERAKGNILERFSAQQFPDLHSELNLSSLELGDSALYFCASSVGRTANTEAFFGQGTRLTVV.

The chain employs TRBV28 and TRBJ2-1; D uncertain. Trimming shortened V by 7 bases and J by 3 bases, and 13 bases separated the two germline ends. Germline V lookup: CDR1 MDHEN, CDR2 SYDVKM. The CDR3 has 14 amino acids. The CDR3 bases are TGTGCCAGCAATCCTCCTCGGGTCTACAATGAGCAGTTCTTC. Translation gives CASNPPRVYNEQFF.

The chain couples TRBV25-1 to TRBJ2-1; 10 positions match TRBD2. Germline V gene sequence: CDR1 MGHDK, CDR2 SYGVNS. The CDR3 has 16 amino acids. With V trimmed by 1 base and J by 10 bases, 10 bases remained unmatched. The CDR3 reads CASSESGLAGVSEQFF. The CDR3 bases are TGTGCCAGCAGTGAATCCGGTCTAGCGGGAGTCTCCGAGCAGTTCTTC.

The chain employs TRBV18 and TRBJ2-2; tentatively, D is TRBD1 (5 bases). CDR3 length equals 15 residues. CDR1 and CDR2 from the germline V gene are KGHSH and LQKENI. V was clipped by 3 bases and J by 2 bases, with 10 bases between them. Here the CDR3 DNA reads TGTGCCAGCTCACCGGGGCAGCCTAACACCGGGGAGCTGTTTTTT. Amino acid sequence: CASSPGQPNTGELFF. The variable domain in full, completed from reference TRBV18 and TRBJ2-2, reads NAGVMQNPRHLVRRRGQEARLRCSPMKGHSHVYWYRQLPEEGLKFMVYLQKENIIDESGMPKERFSAEFPKEGPSILRIQQVVRGDSAAYFCASSPGQPNTGELFFGEGSRLTVL.

This sequence joins TRBV5-1 and TRBJ2-3, with D perhaps matching TRBD1 (6 bases). This CDR3 spans 16 amino acids. V gave up 3 bases and J gave up 0 bases, with 14 bases separating them. Germline lookup yields CDR1 SGHRS and CDR2 YFSETQ. CDR3 amino acids: CASSSVQGFSTDTQYF. The CDR3 coding sequence is TGCGCCAGCAGCTCCGTACAGGGATTTAGCACAGATACGCAGTATTTT.

The chain has TRBV3-1 (or the pseudogene TRBV3-2) and TRBJ2-5; D might be TRBD1 or TRBD2, each matching 5 bases. The CDR3 extends over 15 amino acids. Per the germline V gene, CDR1 is LGHDT and CDR2 is YNNKEL (reference sequence). The V end lost 3 bases, the J end lost 0 bases, and 11 bases lay between the germline ends. Here the CDR3 DNA reads TGTGCCAGCAGCCAGCAGGGACGGGACCAAGAGACCCAGTACTTC. Translated: CASSQQGRDQETQYF.

The table lists this clone with a few counts. The V gene is TRBV9, the J gene TRBJ2-7; D may be TRBD1 (5 bases). This CDR3 comprises 14 residues. Germline CDR1 and CDR2: SGDLS and YYNGEE. The V end lost 0 bases, the J end lost 2 bases, and 9 bases lay between the germline ends. CDR3 amino acids: CASSVESRAYEQYF. CDR3 DNA: TGTGCCAGCAGCGTAGAAAGCAGGGCCTACGAGCAGTACTTC.

The V call is TRBV28, the J call TRBJ1-4; tentatively, D is TRBD1 (5 bases). CDR3 size: 17 residues. The germline gives CDR1 MDHEN, CDR2 SYDVKM. V was trimmed by 4 bases and J by 7 bases, leaving 22 bases between them. The CDR3 nucleotides read TGTGCCAGCAGTTCCTACCTTGGGTCGCAGGGAGGTGAAAAACTGTTTTTT. It translates to CASSSYLGSQGGEKLFF.

The chain couples TRBV19 to TRBJ1-6; 7 bases map to TRBD1. In germline, CDR1 is LNHDA, CDR2 SQIVND (reference sequence). The CDR3 loop spans 13 amino acids. V was clipped by 4 bases and J by 6 bases; unmatched bases: 0. The CDR3 DNA reads TGTGCCAGTAGTACAGGGGGTAATTCACCCCTCCACTTT. Protein sequence: CASSTGGNSPLHF.

The chain joins TRBV5-6 to TRBJ1-1; TRBD1 might be the D (6 bases). Germline V gene sequence: CDR1 SGHDT, CDR2 YYEEEE. The CDR3 length is 14 residues. V was cut by 1 base and J by 6 bases, with 13 bases left in between. The CDR3 loop is CASSLTGSVAEAFF. DNA for the CDR3: TGTGCCAGCAGCTTGACAGGGTCCGTTGCTGAAGCTTTCTTT.

The V gene is TRBV19, the J gene TRBJ1-2, with D possibly being TRBD1 (6 bases). Germline CDR1 LNHDA, CDR2 SQIVND (reference sequence). V was trimmed by 10 bases and J by 2 bases, leaving 23 bases between them. The CDR3 consists of 16 residues. As DNA, the CDR3 is TGTGCCACCTCCACTAGGGGGAGCAGGGGAAACTATGGCTACACCTTC. It translates to CATSTRGSRGNYGYTF.

This rearrangement joins TRBV6-5 to TRBJ2-7; D is unresolved. Trimming stripped 6 bases from V and 0 bases from J, with 12 bases between. CDR1 and CDR2 from the germline V gene are MNHEY and SVGAGI. There are 14 residues in the CDR3. The CDR3 DNA reads TGTGCCAGCAGACCAGGCGTTACCTCCTACGAGCAGTACTTC. Residues: CASRPGVTSYEQYF.

This clone is a singleton in its sample. This chain joins TRBV19 and TRBJ1-4, with a weak D call TRBD1 (5 bases). This CDR3 spans 16 amino acids. CDR1 is LNHDA, CDR2 SQIVND, per germline (reference sequence). CDR3 residues: CASNKRVGALSEKLFF. CDR3 bases: TGTGCATCGAACAAAAGGGTAGGGGCTTTGAGTGAAAAACTGTTTTTT.

The CDR3 sequence is CASSPLAQGGNSPLHF. The DNA for the CDR3 is TGTGCCAGCTCACCGCTCGCCCAGGGAGGGAATTCACCCCTCCACTTT. This chain links TRBV18 with TRBJ1-6, with D possibly being TRBD1 (5 bases). Looked up from germline, CDR1 is KGHSH and CDR2 is LQKENI. The CDR3 covers 16 residues. The V and J ends lost 3 bases and 7 bases respectively, with 16 bases between them. The full variable domain, in which reference TRBV18 and TRBJ1-6 provide the parts outside the CDR3, is NAGVMQNPRHLVRRRGQEARLRCSPMKGHSHVYWYRQLPEEGLKFMVYLQKENIIDESGMPKERFSAEFPKEGPSILRIQQVVRGDSAAYFCASSPLAQGGNSPLHFGNGTRLTVT.

The sample holds a few counts of this clone. The rearrangement links TRBV5-1 to TRBJ2-7; D is uncertain. CDR1 is SGHRS and CDR2 is YFSETQ in the germline V gene. The V and J ends lost 4 bases and 4 bases respectively, with 18 bases between them. This CDR3 has 15 residues. As DNA, the CDR3 is TGCGCCAGCAGCCCCTCCTTAAGCCAACCGTACGAGCAGTACTTC. Amino acids: CASSPSLSQPYEQYF.

The chain couples TRBV20-1 to TRBJ2-5; D may be TRBD1 (5 bases). Germline CDR1 is DFQATT and CDR2 is SNEGSKA (reference sequence). CDR3 length: 13 amino acids. V was cut by 3 bases and J by 5 bases, with 13 bases left in between. Here the CDR3 DNA reads TGCAGTGCTAGTAGTCAGGGAAGGGAGACCCAGTACTTC. As protein: CSASSQGRETQYF.

The chain joins TRBV3-1 (or the pseudogene TRBV3-2) to TRBJ1-2; D unclear. Trimming stripped 2 bases from V and 1 base from J, with 11 bases between. The V gene's germline CDR1 is LGHDT and CDR2 YNNKEL (reference sequence). CDR3 length: 15 amino acids. Here the CDR3 reads CASSQTLRVNYGYTF. In DNA form, the CDR3 reads TGTGCCAGCAGCCAAACGCTTAGGGTTAACTATGGCTACACCTTC.

The chain uses TRBV7-2 and TRBJ2-1; D is ambiguous. The CDR3 has 13 amino acids. Germline CDR1 and CDR2: SGHTA and FQGNSA. Trimming left V 4 bases short and J 5 bases short, with 9 bases between. The CDR3 nucleotides are TGTGCCAGCAGCTCAGAAGAAGACAATGAGCAGTTCTTC. It yields the protein CASSSEEDNEQFF.

V is TRBV15 and J is TRBJ2-3, with D tentatively TRBD1 or TRBD2 (5 bases each). Trimming removed 3 bases from V and 2 bases from J, with 21 bases in between. Germline V CDR1 and CDR2: LNHNV, YYDKDF (reference sequence). The CDR3 is 18 amino acids. In nucleotides, the CDR3 is TGTGCCACCAGCAGCCCAACAGCCGGGGCGAGCTTCACAGATACGCAGTATTTT. Amino acid sequence: CATSSPTAGASFTDTQYF.

V usage is TRBV7-8 and J usage is TRBJ1-5; D may be TRBD1 (5 bases). The V end lost 3 bases, the J end lost 7 bases, and 19 bases lay between the germline ends. This CDR3 is built from 16 residues. Germline V gene sequence: CDR1 SGHVS, CDR2 FQNEAQ. This chain's CDR3 is CASSFKSAGVGQPQHF. DNA of the CDR3: TGTGCCAGCAGCTTCAAATCCGCGGGGGTGGGGCAGCCCCAGCATTTT.

The DNA for the CDR3 is TGCGCCAGCAGCCAGGCCCCTAGCGGGGCCTTAAATACGCAGTATTTT. Translation gives CASSQAPSGALNTQYF. The J gene is TRBJ2-3, the V gene TRBV4-3; 9 bases match TRBD2. The V segment lost 3 bases and the J segment 7 bases; nucleotides outside the gene matches: 11. Germline V gives CDR1 LGHNA, CDR2 YSLEER. This CDR3 has 16 amino acids.

The CDR3 region is CASSLRQVEEQYF. CDR3 nucleotide sequence: TGTGCCAGCAGCTTGAGACAGGTCGAGGAGCAGTACTTC. The V gene is TRBV11-3, the J gene TRBJ2-7; D might be TRBD1 (6 bases). There are 13 residues in the CDR3. From germline, CDR1 is SGHNT and CDR2 YENEEA. V was pared by 3 bases and J by 7 bases, with 13 bases between.

This clone showed up just a few times. The V call is TRBV19, the J call TRBJ1-4; 7 nucleotides agree with TRBD1. The germline CDR1 and CDR2 sequences are LNHDA and SQIVND (reference sequence). This CDR3 contains 15 residues. The V segment lost 5 bases and the J segment 5 bases; nucleotides outside the gene matches: 8. The CDR3 sequence: CASSAPGQLNEKLFF. CDR3 DNA sequence: TGTGCCAGTAGTGCCCCGGGACAGCTAAATGAAAAACTGTTTTTT.

The chain recombines TRBV4-1 with TRBJ2-2, with 8 positions matching TRBD1. This CDR3 is 16 amino acids long. CDR1 and CDR2 (germline): MGHRA, YSYEKL. Trimming removed 4 bases from V and 4 bases from J; junction bases left unmatched: 8. This chain's CDR3 is CASSRRETGATGELFF. The CDR3 nucleotides read TGCGCCAGCAGCCGAAGAGAGACAGGGGCCACCGGGGAGCTGTTTTTT.

The chain joins TRBV7-2 to TRBJ1-1, with D maybe TRBD1 (5 bases). CDR3 length: 13 amino acids. V lost 3 bases and J 1 base, leaving 6 bases between the germline ends. Germline loops: CDR1 SGHTA, CDR2 FQGNSA. Here the CDR3 reads CASSFGGNTEAFF. CDR3 bases: TGTGCCAGCAGCTTCGGGGGGAACACTGAAGCTTTCTTT.

V usage is TRBV2 and J usage is TRBJ1-2; no firm D call. The CDR3 is 12 residues long. V dropped 11 bases and J dropped 8 bases, with 18 bases sitting between them. CDR1 and CDR2 from the germline V gene are SNHLY and FYNNEI. The CDR3 loop reads CARYQENGGYTF. In nucleotides, the CDR3 is TGTGCCCGATACCAGGAGAACGGGGGCTACACCTTC.

CDR3 amino acids: CASSQELYSNQPQHF. The CDR3 DNA reads as TGTGCCAGCAGCCAAGAACTTTATAGCAATCAGCCCCAGCATTTT. The V and J genes are TRBV3-1 (or the pseudogene TRBV3-2) and TRBJ1-5; D gene unclear. Deletions cut 0 bases from V and 0 bases from J, with 6 bases between. Germline values: CDR1 LGHDT, CDR2 YNNKEL (reference sequence). The CDR3 totals 15 residues.

The chain employs TRBV27 and TRBJ1-2, with TRBD1 as a possible D gene (6 bases). Looked up from germline, CDR1 is MNHEY and CDR2 is SMNVEV (reference sequence). With 3 bases removed from V and 4 bases from J, the gap between germline ends came to 12 bases. This CDR3 has 14 amino acids. The CDR3 nucleotides are TGTGCCAGCAGTTTCGGACAGCTGACCTATGGCTACACCTTC. Translation gives CASSFGQLTYGYTF.

The V gene is TRBV29-1, the J gene TRBJ1-6, with D possibly being TRBD1 (6 bases). Germline CDR1 and CDR2: SQVTM and ANQGSEA. Trimming took off 4 bases at V and 9 bases at J, with 13 bases between the two ends. The CDR3 length is 13 residues. The DNA of the CDR3 is TGCAGCGTTGGAGGGGGAGGAAGTTCACCCCTCCACTTT. It specifies CSVGGGGSSPLHF.

The rearrangement uses TRBV25-1 and TRBJ2-2; D is unclear. CDR1 is MGHDK and CDR2 is SYGVNS in the germline V gene. The length of the CDR3 is 14 residues. V lost 3 bases and J lost 7, with 12 bases in between. The CDR3 region is CASSDRPLHGELFF. In DNA, the CDR3 is TGTGCCAGCAGTGATAGGCCTCTCCACGGGGAGCTGTTTTTT.